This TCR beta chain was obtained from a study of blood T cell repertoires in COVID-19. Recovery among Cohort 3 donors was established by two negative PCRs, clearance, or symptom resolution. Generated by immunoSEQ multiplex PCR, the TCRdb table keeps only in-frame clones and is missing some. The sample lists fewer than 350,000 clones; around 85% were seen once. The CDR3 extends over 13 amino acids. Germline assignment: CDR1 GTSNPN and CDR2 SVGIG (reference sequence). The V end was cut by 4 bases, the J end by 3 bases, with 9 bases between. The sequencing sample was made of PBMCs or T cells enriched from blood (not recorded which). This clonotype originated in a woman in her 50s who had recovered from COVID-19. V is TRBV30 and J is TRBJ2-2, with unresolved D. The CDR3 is CAWIPGYTGELFF. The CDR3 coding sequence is TGTGCCTGGATCCCAGGCTACACCGGGGAGCTGTTTTTT. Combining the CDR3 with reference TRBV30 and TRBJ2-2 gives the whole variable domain SQTIHQWPATLVQPVGSPLSLECTVEGTSNPNLYWYRQAAGRGLQLLFYSVGIGQISSEVPQNLSASRPQDRQFILSSKKLLLSDSGFYLCAWIPGYTGELFFGEGSRLTVL.